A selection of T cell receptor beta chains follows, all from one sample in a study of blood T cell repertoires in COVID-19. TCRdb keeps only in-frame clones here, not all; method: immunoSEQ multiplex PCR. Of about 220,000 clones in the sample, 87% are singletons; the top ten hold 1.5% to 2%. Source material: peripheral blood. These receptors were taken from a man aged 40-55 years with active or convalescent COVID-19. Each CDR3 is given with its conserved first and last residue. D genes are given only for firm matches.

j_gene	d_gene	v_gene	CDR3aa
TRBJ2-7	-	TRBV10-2	CASSESSPQQYF
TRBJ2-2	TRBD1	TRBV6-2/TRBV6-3	CASNPGQGDTGELFF
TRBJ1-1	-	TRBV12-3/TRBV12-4	CASSLNRNTEAFF
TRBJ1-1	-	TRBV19	CASSFRGGAWTEAFF
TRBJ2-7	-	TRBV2	CASSAENSYEQYF
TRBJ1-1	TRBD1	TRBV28	CASSLRTGFTEAFF
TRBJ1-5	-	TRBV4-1	CASSQDLAQTRPHNQPQHF
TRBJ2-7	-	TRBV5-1	CASSLIGGLVYEQYF
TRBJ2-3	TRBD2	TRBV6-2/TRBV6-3	CASSYRTSGRGTDTQYF
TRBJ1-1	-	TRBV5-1	CASSFMQGTNTEAFF
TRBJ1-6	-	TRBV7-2	CASTWSARNSPLHF
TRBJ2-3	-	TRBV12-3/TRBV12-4	CASSLDRDTQYF
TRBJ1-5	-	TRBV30	CAWSVGQLDQPQHF
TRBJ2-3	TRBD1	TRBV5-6	CASSPMTGAYSTDTQYF
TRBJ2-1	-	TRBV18	CASSSRRSGTYNEQFF
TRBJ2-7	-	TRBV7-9	CASRSTSQSSYEQYF
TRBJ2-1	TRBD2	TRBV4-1	CASSQGFSGSRNEQFF
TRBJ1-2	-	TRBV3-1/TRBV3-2	CASSLINREDGYTF
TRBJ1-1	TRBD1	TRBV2	CASSAGQGRPEAFF